One sample yielded the 27 T cell receptor beta chains listed below, sequenced in a study of T cells in Graves' hyperthyroidism and ophthalmopathy. TCR beta CDR3 region amplification was performed from RNA transcripts. The HTBI primer set drove a first-round RT-PCR of the TCR CDR3. TCRdb re-called the multiplex PCR reads with MiXCR, one entry per CDR3 protein. The sample contains about 640,000 distinct CDR3 sequences, just under 45% of which appear only once. Specimen: peripheral blood or thyroid tissue (not recorded which). The receptors derive from an adult man with Graves' disease, either hyperthyroidism or ophthalmopathy (not recorded which).

The chain has TRBV19 and TRBJ1-5, with D maybe TRBD1 (5 bases). Germline assignment: CDR1 LNHDA and CDR2 SQIVND (reference sequence). The length of the CDR3 is 15 residues. The germline V and J ends were trimmed by 3 bases and 5 bases, with 14 bases remaining between them. The CDR3 DNA sequence: TGTGCCAGTAGTATTGGCCGGGGCAGGTATCAGCCCCAGCATTTT. It yields the protein CASSIGRGRYQPQHF. The variable domain in full, with the rest retrieved from reference TRBV19 and TRBJ1-5, is DGGITQSPKYLFRKEGQNVTLSCEQNLNHDAMYWYRQDPGQGLRLIYYSQIVNDFQKGDIAEGYSVSREKKESFPLTVTSAQKNPTAFYLCASSIGRGRYQPQHFGDGTRLSIL.

This clonotype was picked up many times. J is TRBJ1-6 and V is TRBV12-3 or TRBV12-4, with D possibly matching TRBD1 (5 bases). The CDR3 is 14 residues long. The germline V and J ends were trimmed by 3 bases and 7 bases, with 10 bases remaining between them. For the CDR3, the DNA is TGTGCCAGCAGTTTGGGGGTTCTCAATTCACCCCTCCACTTT. Its translation is CASSLGVLNSPLHF.

This clonotype was counted ten times or more. The chain links TRBV2 to TRBJ1-6; D remains ambiguous. The CDR3 covers 14 residues. V shed 4 bases and J shed 4 bases, with 8 bases lying between them. The V gene's germline CDR1 is SNHLY and CDR2 FYNNEI. Here the CDR3 DNA reads TGTGCCAGCAGTGCTTGGCAGTATAATTCACCCCTCCACTTT. It is translated as CASSAWQYNSPLHF.

The genes are TRBV7-2 and TRBJ1-2; 10 bases line up with TRBD1. Germline CDR1 SGHTA, CDR2 FQGNSA. V shed 4 bases, J shed 2 bases, and the junction held 7 bases outside the gene matches. This CDR3 is 16 amino acids long. This CDR3 reads CASSSAPGQGNYGYTF. The CDR3 nucleotides are TGTGCCAGCAGCTCCGCTCCGGGACAGGGGAACTATGGCTACACCTTC.

This chain joins TRBV7-2 and TRBJ1-5; no clear D. CDR1 is SGHTA and CDR2 is FQGNSA in the germline V gene. The V and J ends lost 5 bases and 1 base respectively, with 15 bases between them. The CDR3 sequence is 16 residues long. The CDR3 nucleotides read TGTGCCAGCAGCCCAAACACCCTTGGAAGCAATCAGCCCCAGCATTTT. Protein sequence: CASSPNTLGSNQPQHF.

V gene TRBV6-1 combines with J gene TRBJ1-1; perhaps TRBD1 as D (6 bases). The V end lost 2 bases, the J end lost 3 bases, and 13 bases lay between the germline ends. The CDR3 sequence is 15 residues long. From germline, CDR1 is MNHNS and CDR2 SASEGT. CDR3 sequence reads: CASSEYWEGDTEAFF. The CDR3 DNA sequence: TGTGCCAGCAGTGAATATTGGGAGGGGGACACTGAAGCTTTCTTT.

This clonotype showed up many times. The rearrangement links TRBV19 to TRBJ1-2; the D gene is possibly TRBD1 (6 bases). Trimming shortened V by 9 bases and J by 4 bases, and 15 bases separated the two germline ends. Germline CDR1 is LNHDA and CDR2 is SQIVND (reference sequence). The CDR3 sequence is 13 residues long. The CDR3 nucleotides are TGTGCCAGCAGCTCCGGGACAAGCTATGGCTACACCTTC. Encoded protein: CASSSGTSYGYTF. Full variable domain (rest looked up from reference TRBV19 and TRBJ1-2): DGGITQSPKYLFRKEGQNVTLSCEQNLNHDAMYWYRQDPGQGLRLIYYSQIVNDFQKGDIAEGYSVSREKKESFPLTVTSAQKNPTAFYLCASSSGTSYGYTFGSGTRLTVV.

The chain recombines TRBV20-1 with TRBJ1-3, with TRBD1 matching over 10 bases. V shed 6 bases and J 5 bases; nucleotides not matched to a gene: 13. This CDR3 is built from 16 residues. Germline V CDR1 and CDR2: DFQATT, SNEGSKA (reference sequence). CDR3 DNA sequence: TGCAGTGCAAGGACTGGGACAGGGGCTTCACGAAACACCATATATTTT. The encoded protein is CSARTGTGASRNTIYF.

The V call is TRBV19, the J call TRBJ1-5; 12 nucleotides align to TRBD1. The germline gives CDR1 LNHDA, CDR2 SQIVND (reference sequence). J gave up 5 bases and V 3 bases, and 8 bases lay outside the gene matches. CDR3 length: 17 amino acids. CDR3 protein: CASSIRGDRGHDQPQHF. Written as DNA, the CDR3 is TGTGCCAGTAGTATCAGGGGGGACAGGGGGCATGATCAGCCCCAGCATTTT. The full variable domain, with the rest looked up from reference TRBV19 and TRBJ1-5, is DGGITQSPKYLFRKEGQNVTLSCEQNLNHDAMYWYRQDPGQGLRLIYYSQIVNDFQKGDIAEGYSVSREKKESFPLTVTSAQKNPTAFYLCASSIRGDRGHDQPQHFGDGTRLSIL.

The rearrangement links TRBV7-9 to TRBJ1-1; no clear D. This CDR3 region has 14 residues. CDR1 and CDR2 (germline): SEHNR, FQNEAQ (reference sequence). V lost 0 bases and J lost 3, with 8 bases in between. CDR3 sequence: CASSLAGLDTEAFF. CDR3 nucleotide sequence: TGTGCCAGCAGCTTAGCCGGGCTGGACACTGAAGCTTTCTTT.

The chain uses TRBV6-1 and TRBJ2-5; 7 nucleotides agree with TRBD1. The length of the CDR3 is 12 residues. Germline CDR1 reads MNHNS; CDR2 reads SASEGT. Trimming removed 8 bases from V and 5 bases from J; junction bases left unmatched: 5. The CDR3 region has the DNA TGTGCCAGCGCGACAGGGCAGGAGACCCAGTACTTC. This encodes CASATGQETQYF.

The chain uses TRBV29-1 and TRBJ1-3; no clear D. This CDR3 has 15 amino acids. Germline V gives CDR1 SQVTM, CDR2 ANQGSEA. V was clipped by 8 bases and J by 1 base, with 18 bases between them. The CDR3 loop is CSSSGNRRSGNTIYF. As DNA, the CDR3 is TGCAGCTCCTCCGGGAACAGAAGATCTGGAAACACCATATATTTT.

V usage is TRBV7-9 and J usage is TRBJ1-1, with 10 bases fitting TRBD1. Germline V CDR1 and CDR2: SEHNR, FQNEAQ (reference sequence). J lost 10 bases, V lost 5 bases, and 4 bases had no gene match. The CDR3 is made up of 12 amino acids. This chain's CDR3 is CASSLRDRGAFF. Written as DNA, the CDR3 is TGTGCCAGCAGCCTCCGGGACAGGGGAGCTTTCTTT. The full variable domain, rest sourced from reference TRBV7-9 and TRBJ1-1, is DTGVSQNPRHKITKRGQNVTFRCDPISEHNRLYWYRQTLGQGPEFLTYFQNEAQLEKSRLLSDRFSAERPKGSFSTLEIQRTEQGDSAMYLCASSLRDRGAFFGQGTRLTVV.

On this clonotype: The junction shows a germline mismatch at one end, possibly a read error. This rearrangement joins TRBV20-1 to TRBJ2-7; 9 bases match TRBD2. The germline V gene has CDR1 DFQATT and CDR2 SNEGSKA (reference sequence). The CDR3 runs 17 residues. This CDR3 is CSARGLAGRDNTYEQYF. The CDR3 DNA is TGCAGTGCCAGAGGGCTAGCGGGGAGGGACAATACCTACGAGCAGTACTTC.

This clonotype appeared many times. The rearrangement joins TRBV2 to TRBJ1-3, with D uncertain. The V gene lost 8 bases and the J gene lost 0 bases, with 8 bases spanning the gap. Germline assignment: CDR1 SNHLY and CDR2 FYNNEI. The CDR3 length is 13 residues. The chain's CDR3 is CASSGGSGNTIYF. CDR3 nucleotides: TGTGCCAGCTCGGGAGGCTCTGGAAACACCATATATTTT. Filled out from reference TRBV2 and TRBJ1-3, the complete variable domain reads EPEVTQTPSHQVTQMGQEVILRCVPISNHLYFYWYRQILGQKVEFLVSFYNNEISEKSEIFDDQFSVERPDGSNFTLKIRSTKLEDSAMYFCASSGGSGNTIYFGEGSWLTVV.

The chain combines TRBV30 with TRBJ2-5, with TRBD2 as a possible D gene (6 bases). The V end lost 8 bases, the J end lost 2 bases, and 21 bases lay between the germline ends. Germline loops: CDR1 GTSNPN, CDR2 SVGIG (reference sequence). CDR3 length equals 15 residues. CDR3 in amino acids: CASSYTPGRQETQYF. CDR3 DNA: TGTGCCAGCAGTTACACTCCAGGGAGGCAAGAGACCCAGTACTTC.

This clonotype has a single count. Relative to the germline gene, one junction end is altered; a read error may explain this. The chain combines TRBV10-2 with TRBJ1-5; TRBD1 might be the D (6 bases). The CDR3 spans 14 residues. The germline CDR1 and CDR2 sequences are WSHSY and SAAADI. This chain's CDR3 is CASRMQGTNQPQHF. The CDR3 DNA reads TGTGCCAGCAGAATGCAGGGGACGAATCAGCCCCAGCATTTT.

The genes are TRBV29-1 and TRBJ2-7, with D possibly being TRBD1 or TRBD2 (5 bases each). V was clipped by 3 bases and J by 0 bases, with 9 bases between them. The CDR3 has 13 residues. Germline values: CDR1 SQVTM, CDR2 ANQGSEA. DNA for the CDR3: TGCAGCGTTGAGGGGGAGAGCTCCTACGAGCAGTACTTC. Amino acid sequence: CSVEGESSYEQYF.

The rearrangement joins TRBV15 to TRBJ2-7; 11 nucleotides align to TRBD1. After removal of 4 bases from V and 6 bases from J, the junction contained 5 bases not matched to a gene. Germline-derived CDR1 and CDR2 are LNHNV and YYDKDF (reference sequence). This CDR3 region has 14 residues. The CDR3 bases are TGTGCCACCAGCACCGGGACAGGGGGTGGCGAGCAGTACTTC. It encodes CATSTGTGGGEQYF. Looking up the rest from reference TRBV15 and TRBJ2-7 gives the full variable domain: DAMVIQNPRYQVTQFGKPVTLSCSQTLNHNVMYWYQQKSSQAPKLLFHYYDKDFNNEADTPDNFQSRRPNTSFCFLDIRSPGLGDTAMYLCATSTGTGGGEQYFGPGTRLTVT.

The J gene is TRBJ2-5, the V gene TRBV24-1; the D gene could be TRBD1 or TRBD2 (6 bases each). V lost 2 bases and J lost 2, with 14 bases in between. The germline CDR1 and CDR2 sequences are KGHDR and SFDVKD. This CDR3 has 16 residues. The CDR3 nucleotides are TGTGCCACCAGTGATTCCGGTCCGGGGGCGCAAGAGACCCAGTACTTC. It encodes CATSDSGPGAQETQYF.

The chain is built from TRBV5-8 and TRBJ1-4; D is uncertain. Germline CDR1 is SGHTS and CDR2 is YDEGEE. Trimming took off 3 bases at V and 0 bases at J, with 12 bases between the two ends. The CDR3 has 16 residues. The CDR3 here is CASSSTSPTTNEKLFF. The CDR3 DNA is TGTGCCAGCAGCTCGACGTCCCCTACAACTAATGAAAAACTGTTTTTT.

The chain carries TRBV25-1 and TRBJ1-6, with D uncertain. The length of the CDR3 is 15 residues. V lost 6 bases, J lost 9 bases, and 18 bases lay in between. Germline-derived CDR1 and CDR2 are MGHDK and SYGVNS. Here the CDR3 DNA reads TGTGCCAGCAGCGGATGGGCAGGCGGTAGTTCACCCCTCCACTTT. Protein: CASSGWAGGSSPLHF. Together with reference TRBV25-1 and TRBJ1-6, the CDR3 gives the full variable domain: EADIYQTPRYLVIGTGKKITLECSQTMGHDKMYWYQQDPGMELHLIHYSYGVNSTEKGDLSSESTVSRIRTEHFPLTLESARPSHTSQYLCASSGWAGGSSPLHFGNGTRLTVT.

Ten or more counts support this clonotype. The chain uses TRBV14 and TRBJ1-3; D remains ambiguous. The CDR3 loop spans 15 amino acids. The germline CDR1 and CDR2 sequences are SGHDN and FVKESK. The V and J ends lost 0 bases and 0 bases respectively, with 6 bases between them. DNA of the CDR3: TGTGCCAGCAGCCAAGAACTTGTCTCTGGAAACACCATATATTTT. As protein: CASSQELVSGNTIYF.

This sequence joins TRBV7-6 and TRBJ2-7; TRBD1 agrees at 7 bases. This CDR3 is 14 amino acids long. Germline-derived CDR1 and CDR2 are SGHVS and FNYEAQ. With V trimmed by 1 base and J by 5 bases, 5 bases remained unmatched. The CDR3 reads CASSLEKGANEQYF. CDR3 in DNA: TGTGCCAGCAGCTTAGAAAAGGGGGCCAACGAGCAGTACTTC. Full variable domain (remainder filled in from reference TRBV7-6 and TRBJ2-7): GAGVSQSPRYKVTKRGQDVALRCDPISGHVSLYWYRQALGQGPEFLTYFNYEAQQDKSGLPNDRFSAERPEGSISTLTIQRTEQRDSAMYRCASSLEKGANEQYFGPGTRLTVT.

This clonotype has a count of ten or more. The gene calls are TRBV5-1 and TRBJ2-7, with 7 positions matching TRBD1. There are 16 residues in the CDR3. V shed 3 bases and J 3 bases; nucleotides not matched to a gene: 12. The germline CDR1 and CDR2 sequences are SGHRS and YFSETQ. The CDR3 DNA follows: TGCGCCAGCAGCTCGGATACCGGGACAGCATACTACGAGCAGTACTTC. Its translation is CASSSDTGTAYYEQYF.

This clonotype has a handful of counts. The chain combines TRBV2 with TRBJ1-1; no reliable D call. The CDR3 consists of 12 residues. Between the trimmed V and J ends, which lost 8 bases and 7 bases, there was a span of 14 bases. The germline CDR1 and CDR2 sequences are SNHLY and FYNNEI. CDR3 nucleotides: TGTGCCAGCGGGCCCTTTGGTCTTGAAGCTTTCTTT. Protein product: CASGPFGLEAFF.

CDR3 sequence (DNA): TGCGCCAGCAGCTTACAGGGCGCGGCCTACGAGCAGTACTTC. This sequence encodes CASSLQGAAYEQYF. The chain combines TRBV5-1 with TRBJ2-7; tentative D call: TRBD1 (6 bases). Deletions cut 2 bases from V and 2 bases from J, with 11 bases between. This CDR3 has 14 amino acids. Germline V lookup: CDR1 SGHRS, CDR2 YFSETQ.